Listed here are 20 T cell receptor beta chains from one sample, sequenced in a study of T cell repertoires in cytomegalovirus infection. MiXCR, run by TCRdb on the reads, gives a single entry per CDR3 protein. The sample holds 110,000 to 150,000 distinct CDR3 sequences, 32% seen once. What these receptors recognize is not known. The sequencing used CD8+ T cells from cultured PBMCs, collected from culture after CMV antigen stimulation. The receptors come from a human donor in good health (CMV status not recorded). Some clones in this sample may be carry-over from other donors' samples.

This clonotype was picked up a small number of times. V and J are TRBV6-6 and TRBJ2-5; D remains ambiguous. The CDR3 totals 13 residues. V lost 0 bases and J lost 3, with 5 bases in between. Germline V gene lookup returns CDR1 MNHNY and CDR2 SVGAGI (reference sequence). The CDR3 here is CASSYSPEETQYF. The CDR3 bases are TGTGCCAGCAGTTACTCGCCAGAAGAGACCCAGTACTTC.

This rearrangement joins TRBV28 to TRBJ2-7; possibly TRBD1 for D (6 bases). V was shortened by 10 bases and J by 2 bases, with 15 bases between the two germline ends. From germline, CDR1 is MDHEN and CDR2 SYDVKM. The CDR3 sequence is 13 residues long. The CDR3 loop reads CAISDSFPYEQYF. CDR3 in DNA: TGTGCCATATCGGACAGTTTTCCCTACGAGCAGTACTTC. Drawing the rest from reference TRBV28 and TRBJ2-7, the complete variable domain is DVKVTQSSRYLVKRTGEKVFLECVQDMDHENMFWYRQDPGLGLRLIYFSYDVKMKEKGDIPEGYSVSREKKERFSLILESASTNQTSMYLCAISDSFPYEQYFGPGTRLTVT.

The chain joins TRBV4-1 to TRBJ2-7; D is unclear. Germline V gene sequence: CDR1 MGHRA, CDR2 YSYEKL. The CDR3 loop spans 14 amino acids. The ends were cut back, 3 bases at V and 3 bases at J, with 12 bases in the middle. CDR3 sequence reads: CASSHADGNYEQYF. The CDR3 nucleotides read TGCGCCAGCAGCCATGCGGACGGAAACTACGAGCAGTACTTC.

The V call is TRBV12-3 or TRBV12-4, the J call TRBJ1-5; D is unresolved. V dropped 6 bases and J dropped 0 bases, with 9 bases sitting between them. There are 14 residues in the CDR3. CDR3 loop: CASSPQDSNQPQHF. As DNA, the CDR3 is TGTGCCAGCAGCCCCCAGGATAGCAATCAGCCCCAGCATTTT.

This chain joins TRBV7-9 and TRBJ2-3; 9 bases agree with TRBD2. CDR1 SEHNR and CDR2 FQNEAQ come from the germline V gene (reference sequence). CDR3 length equals 16 residues. With 4 bases clipped from V and 1 base from J, the junction kept 6 bases outside the gene matches. The CDR3 DNA reads as TGTGCCAGCAGCTGGAAGCGGGGGGCCGGCACAGATACGCAGTATTTT. This codes for CASSWKRGAGTDTQYF.

The sample holds many counts of this clonotype. The J gene is TRBJ1-1, the V gene TRBV5-6; weak D call: TRBD1 (6 bases). The CDR3 covers 15 residues. Trimming shortened V by 5 bases and J by 1 base, and 15 bases separated the two germline ends. Germline V gene lookup returns CDR1 SGHDT and CDR2 YYEEEE. The CDR3 DNA follows: TGTGCCAGCAGTTTAAGAGGGACAACGAACACTGAAGCTTTCTTT. Translation: CASSLRGTTNTEAFF.

The J gene is TRBJ2-7, the V gene TRBV7-4; D is perhaps TRBD1 (6 bases). The V gene's germline CDR1 is SGHVT and CDR2 SQSDAQ. The CDR3 runs to 14 residues. Trimming took 4 bases from V and 2 from J, leaving 12 bases between them. CDR3 amino acids: CASSSDRTTYEQYF. CDR3 DNA: TGTGCCAGCAGCTCGGACAGAACCACCTACGAGCAGTACTTC.

Only one count was recorded for this clonotype. This chain joins TRBV7-8 and TRBJ2-5, with 13 bases matching TRBD2. CDR3 length equals 17 residues. Trimming at V came to 3 bases and at J to 5 bases, leaving 9 bases not matched to a gene. The germline V gene has CDR1 SGHVS and CDR2 FQNEAQ. Here the CDR3 DNA reads TGTGCCAGCAGCTTTTGGACTAGCGGGGGAGAGTGGGAGACCCAGTACTTC. Translated, it gives CASSFWTSGGEWETQYF.

This clonotype was picked up a small number of times. The gene calls are TRBV15 and TRBJ2-5; 10 positions agree with TRBD2. This CDR3 spans 15 amino acids. Germline CDR1 reads LNHNV; CDR2 reads YYDKDF (reference sequence). Trimming cost V 5 bases and J 1 base; bases outside gene matches: 4. For the CDR3, the DNA is TGTGCCACCAGCGTTAGCGGGGGGCCCCAAGAGACCCAGTACTTC. This gives the protein CATSVSGGPQETQYF.

The J gene is TRBJ2-1, the V gene TRBV6-2 or TRBV6-3; D unclear. V lost 0 bases, J lost 8 bases, and 8 bases lay in between. The CDR3 has 13 amino acids. CDR1 is MNHEY, CDR2 SVGEGT, per germline. The CDR3 DNA is TGTGCCAGCAGTTACTCGGCCAGTCATGAGCAGTTCTTC. It specifies CASSYSASHEQFF.

This clonotype has just a few counts. The J gene is TRBJ2-2, the V gene TRBV7-9, with D hard to call. The CDR3 has 13 amino acids. V lost 6 bases and J lost 5, with 10 bases in between. Germline CDR1 reads SEHNR; CDR2 reads FQNEAQ (reference sequence). CDR3 protein: CASSPAETGELFF. The CDR3 DNA is TGTGCCAGCAGTCCCGCGGAAACCGGGGAGCTGTTTTTT.

The rearrangement uses TRBV4-1 and TRBJ1-4; TRBD1 agrees at 10 bases. V gave up 3 bases and J gave up 8 bases; unmatched junction bases: 6. Germline CDR1 MGHRA, CDR2 YSYEKL. The CDR3 runs to 15 residues. This CDR3 is CASSQLPGQGEKLFF. The CDR3, as DNA: TGCGCCAGCAGCCAGCTACCGGGACAGGGGGAAAAACTGTTTTTT.

Remarks on this clonotype: One end of the junction fails to match germline, which may point to a read error. This chain uses TRBV7-3 with TRBJ1-1, with TRBD1 matching over 9 bases. This CDR3 contains 15 residues. Germline loops: CDR1 SGHTA, CDR2 FQGTGA. CDR3 coding DNA: TGTACCAGCAGCTTACAACAGGGGGCACGTGATGAAGCTTTCTTT. This encodes CTSSLQQGARDEAFF.

This clonotype was seen only a few times. J is TRBJ2-2 and V is TRBV29-1; tentative D call: TRBD1 (7 bases). The length of the CDR3 is 13 residues. Germline CDR1 and CDR2: SQVTM and ANQGSEA. V was trimmed by 3 bases and J by 4 bases, leaving 9 bases between them. The chain's CDR3 is CSVDRGATGELFF. DNA for the CDR3: TGCAGCGTTGACAGGGGGGCCACCGGGGAGCTGTTTTTT.

This chain joins TRBV14 and TRBJ2-6; D is possibly TRBD2 (6 bases). The CDR3 spans 15 residues. Between the trimmed V and J ends, which lost 4 bases and 3 bases, there was a span of 10 bases. Germline V CDR1 and CDR2: SGHDN, FVKESK. The CDR3 loop reads CASSPMDYGANVLTF. CDR3 bases: TGTGCCAGCAGCCCTATGGACTATGGGGCCAACGTCCTGACTTTC.

This clonotype has a count of ten or more. The chain joins TRBV6-5 to TRBJ2-2; 9 bases match TRBD1. Per germline, CDR1 MNHEY and CDR2 SVGAGI. V shed 5 bases, J shed 0 bases, and the junction held 16 bases outside the gene matches. The CDR3 extends over 20 amino acids. CDR3 in DNA: TGTGCCAGCAGTCTATTTACAGGGGGCCTTAGTTGGGCGAACACCGGGGAGCTGTTTTTT. Its translation: CASSLFTGGLSWANTGELFF.

The chain employs TRBV4-1 and TRBJ2-3, with 8 bases aligning to TRBD2. V trimming: 0 bases; J trimming: 1 base; junction bases outside the gene matches: 6. This CDR3 is 17 amino acids long. Germline V gene data show CDR1 as MGHRA and CDR2 as YSYEKL. CDR3: CASSQDMAGGRTDTQYF. The CDR3 DNA is TGCGCCAGCAGCCAAGATATGGCGGGGGGACGCACAGATACGCAGTATTTT.

The CDR3 DNA reads as TGCGCCAGCAGTGGATATAGCAATCAGCCCCAGCATTTT. It specifies CASSGYSNQPQHF. V usage is TRBV10-2 and J usage is TRBJ1-5; no firm D call. Trimming stripped 4 bases from V and 0 bases from J, with 4 bases between. CDR1 WSHSY and CDR2 SAAADI come from the germline V gene. This CDR3 is 13 amino acids long.

This clonotype appeared many times. This sequence joins TRBV19 and TRBJ1-1, with D unclear. CDR3 length equals 14 residues. Germline V gene lookup returns CDR1 LNHDA and CDR2 SQIVND (reference sequence). V was trimmed by 5 bases and J by 1 base, leaving 11 bases between them. Here the CDR3 reads CASSQNGPNTEAFF. CDR3 DNA: TGTGCCAGTAGTCAGAACGGCCCGAACACTGAAGCTTTCTTT.

This clonotype was detected only a few times. The chain joins TRBV19 to TRBJ2-7, with a tentative D call TRBD2 (6 bases). The CDR3 extends over 13 amino acids. Trimming cost V 5 bases and J 4 bases, with 12 bases left between them. Germline CDR1 is LNHDA and CDR2 is SQIVND (reference sequence). Written as DNA, the CDR3 is TGTGCCAGTAGTGACCCACTAGCTTACGAGCAGTACTTC. Protein product: CASSDPLAYEQYF.